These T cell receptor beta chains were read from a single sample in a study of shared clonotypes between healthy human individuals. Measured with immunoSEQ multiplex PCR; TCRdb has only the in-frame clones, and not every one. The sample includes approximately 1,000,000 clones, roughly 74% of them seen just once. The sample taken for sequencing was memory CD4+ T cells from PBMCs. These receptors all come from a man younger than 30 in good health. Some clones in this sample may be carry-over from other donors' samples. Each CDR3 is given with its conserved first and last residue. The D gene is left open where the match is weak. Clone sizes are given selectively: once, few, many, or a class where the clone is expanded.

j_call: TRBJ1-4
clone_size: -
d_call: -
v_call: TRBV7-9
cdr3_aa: CASSLAVEKLFF
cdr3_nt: TGTGCCAGCAGCTTAGCGGTTGAAAAACTGTTTTTT

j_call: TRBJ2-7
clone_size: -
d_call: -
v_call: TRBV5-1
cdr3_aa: CASSGGQAVARTYEQYF
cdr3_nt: TGCGCCAGCAGCGGGGGGCAGGCGGTGGCGAGGACCTACGAGCAGTACTTC

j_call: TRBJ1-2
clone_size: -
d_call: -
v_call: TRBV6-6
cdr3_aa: CASSYGGHGYTF
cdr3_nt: TGTGCCAGCAGTTACGGAGGGCATGGCTACACCTTC

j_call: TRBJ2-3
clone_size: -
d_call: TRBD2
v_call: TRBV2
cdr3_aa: CASTFLTSATDTQYF
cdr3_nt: TGTGCCAGCACCTTTTTGACTAGCGCCACAGATACGCAGTATTTT

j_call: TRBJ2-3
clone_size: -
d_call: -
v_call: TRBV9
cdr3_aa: CASSVGDLYTDTQYF
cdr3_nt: TGTGCCAGCAGCGTAGGGGACCTTTACACAGATACGCAGTATTTT

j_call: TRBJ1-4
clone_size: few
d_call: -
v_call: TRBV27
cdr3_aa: CASSAQLGAANEKLFF
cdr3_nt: TGTGCCAGCAGTGCCCAGTTAGGGGCGGCTAATGAAAAACTGTTTTTT

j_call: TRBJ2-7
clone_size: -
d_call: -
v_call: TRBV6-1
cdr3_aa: CASNVPGTYEQYF
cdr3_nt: TGTGCCAGCAACGTTCCGGGGACCTACGAGCAGTACTTC

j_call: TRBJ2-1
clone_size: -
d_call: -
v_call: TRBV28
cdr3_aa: CASSLGRGEQFF
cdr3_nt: TGTGCCAGCAGTTTAGGTCGTGGTGAGCAGTTCTTC

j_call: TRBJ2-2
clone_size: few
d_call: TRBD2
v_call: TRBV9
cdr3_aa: CASSVREGPTGELFF
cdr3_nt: TGTGCCAGCAGCGTACGGGAGGGCCCCACCGGGGAGCTGTTTTTT

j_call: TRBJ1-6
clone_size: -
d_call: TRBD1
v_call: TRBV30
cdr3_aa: CAWSVKTGGNSPLHF
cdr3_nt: TGTGCCTGGAGTGTAAAGACAGGGGGCAATTCACCCCTCCACTTT

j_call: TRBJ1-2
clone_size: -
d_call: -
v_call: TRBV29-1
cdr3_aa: CSVDTPTQAGYTF
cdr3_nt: TGCAGCGTAGACACTCCGACCCAAGCCGGCTACACCTTC

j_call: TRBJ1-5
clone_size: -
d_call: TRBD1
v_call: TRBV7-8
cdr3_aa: CASSPTGVLNQPQHF
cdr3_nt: TGTGCCAGCAGTCCGACAGGGGTCCTCAATCAGCCCCAGCATTTT

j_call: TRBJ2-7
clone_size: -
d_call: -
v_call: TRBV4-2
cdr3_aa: CASSQDLGGLGEQYF
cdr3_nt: TGTGCCAGCAGCCAAGATCTTGGGGGGCTGGGCGAGCAGTACTTC

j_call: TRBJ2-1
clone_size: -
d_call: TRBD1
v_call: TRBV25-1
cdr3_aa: CASSVAGTGPYNEQFF
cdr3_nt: TGTGCCAGCAGTGTCGCCGGGACAGGGCCCTACAATGAGCAGTTCTTC

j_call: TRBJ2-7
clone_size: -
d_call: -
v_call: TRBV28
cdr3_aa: CASSSRVAEQYF
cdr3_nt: TGTGCCAGCAGTTCCAGGGTCGCCGAGCAGTACTTC

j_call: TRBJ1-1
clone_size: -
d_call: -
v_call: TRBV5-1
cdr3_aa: CASSLEGFNTEAFF
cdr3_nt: TGCGCCAGCAGCTTGGAAGGGTTCAACACTGAAGCTTTCTTT

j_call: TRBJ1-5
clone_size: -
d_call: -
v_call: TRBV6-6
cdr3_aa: CASNLRGFDGNQPQHF
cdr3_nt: TGTGCCAGCAATCTTAGAGGGTTCGACGGCAATCAGCCCCAGCATTTT

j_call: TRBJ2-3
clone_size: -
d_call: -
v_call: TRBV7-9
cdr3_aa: CASSLRASTNTQYF
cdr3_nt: TGTGCCAGCAGCTTACGGGCCTCCACAAATACGCAGTATTTT

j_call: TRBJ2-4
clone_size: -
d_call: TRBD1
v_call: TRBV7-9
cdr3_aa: CASSQITGDSINF
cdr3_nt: TGTGCCAGCAGCCAAATAACCGGGGACAGTATTAATTTC

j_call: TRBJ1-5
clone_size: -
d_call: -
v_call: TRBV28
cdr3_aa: CASSFARHRPQHF
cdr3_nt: TGTGCCAGCAGTTTTGCACGCCATCGGCCCCAGCATTTT

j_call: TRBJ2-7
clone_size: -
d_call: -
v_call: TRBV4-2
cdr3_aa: CASSHGPAHEQYF
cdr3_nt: TGTGCCAGCAGCCACGGACCAGCCCACGAGCAGTACTTC

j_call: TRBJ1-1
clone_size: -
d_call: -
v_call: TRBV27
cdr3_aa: CASSLSVTGWLLW
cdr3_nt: TGTGCCAGCAGTTTATCGGTAACAGGGTGGCTTTTGTGG

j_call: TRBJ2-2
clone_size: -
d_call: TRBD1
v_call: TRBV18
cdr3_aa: CASSPRQGVTGELFF
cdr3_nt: TGTGCCAGCTCACCCCGACAGGGGGTCACCGGGGAGCTGTTTTTT

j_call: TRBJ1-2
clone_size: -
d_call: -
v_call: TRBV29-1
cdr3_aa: CSIRPGGENYGYTF
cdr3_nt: TGCAGCATCCGGCCGGGGGGGGAAAACTATGGCTACACCTTC

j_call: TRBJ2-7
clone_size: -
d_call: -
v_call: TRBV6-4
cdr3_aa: CARGGGQFREQYF
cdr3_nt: TGTGCCAGAGGGGGGGGACAGTTTCGGGAGCAGTACTTC

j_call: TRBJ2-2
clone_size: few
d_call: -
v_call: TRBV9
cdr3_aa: CASSPGGLVGAELFF
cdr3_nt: TGTGCCAGCAGCCCTGGAGGTCTAGTGGGGGCAGAGCTGTTTTTT